This TCR beta chain is drawn from a study of memory CD4+ T cells and cytomegalovirus serostatus. About the research overall: Healthy Belgian adult donors included about nine CMV-positive and 20 to 30 CMV-negative people.

The sort gate was single viable CD3+CD4+CD8-CD45RO+ cells for memory CD4+ T cells. After thawing, CD4+ T cells were positively selected. Generated by immunoSEQ multiplex PCR, the TCRdb table keeps only in-frame clones and is missing some. The sample lists over 45,000 clones, roughly 82% occurring once. This TCR came from an adult in good health and CMV-seronegative. The sample comprised memory CD4+ T cells from blood.

For the CDR3, the DNA is TGTGCCAGCAGCCCCGGGGCGGGGGGGGCGCGAGCCGAGCAGTACTTC. Protein sequence: CASSPGAGGARAEQYF. The chain couples TRBV7-2 to TRBJ2-7, with TRBD2 matching over 9 bases. The CDR3 totals 16 residues. V dropped 5 bases and J dropped 6; count of bases not matched to a gene: 14. In germline, CDR1 is SGHTA, CDR2 FQGNSA.